The rows below give T cell receptor beta chains drawn from one sample of a study of T cells after yellow fever vaccination. TCRdb reprocessed the 5' RACE reads with MiXCR, giving one entry per CDR3 protein. The sample has about 160,000 distinct CDR3 sequences; less than 9% are singletons. The specimen was CD4+ T cells sorted from PBMCs, collected 4 to 5 days after the first yellow fever vaccination. The receptors shown here come from a man aged 18-30 years who received the YFV17D yellow fever vaccine. Each CDR3 is given with its conserved first and last residue. The D gene is left open where the match is weak. The listing skips clone size in some rows; elsewhere it reads once, few, many or a size class.

V gene	D gene	J gene	clone size	CDR3 protein	CDR3 DNA
TRBV10-2	.	TRBJ2-2	many	CASSRRADGELFF	TGCGCCAGCAGTCGGCGGGCCGACGGGGAGCTGTTTTTT
TRBV12-3/TRBV12-4	.	TRBJ1-3	few	CASSPWAGNTIYF	TGTGCCAGCAGTCCCTGGGCTGGAAACACCATATATTTT
TRBV4-3	.	TRBJ1-5	many	CASSQGTAYQPQHF	TGCGCCAGCAGCCAGGGCACCGCCTATCAGCCCCAGCATTTT
TRBV4-2	.	TRBJ1-1	many	CASSQESAPDTEAFF	TGTGCCAGCAGCCAAGAGTCGGCGCCGGACACTGAAGCTTTCTTT
TRBV2	TRBD1	TRBJ2-5	few	CASDRVLETQYF	TGTGCCAGCGACAGGGTTCTAGAGACCCAGTACTTC
TRBV19	TRBD2	TRBJ2-1	few	CASEAGLASHEQFF	TGTGCCAGCGAAGCGGGACTAGCGTCCCATGAGCAGTTCTTC
TRBV11-2	TRBD2	TRBJ2-1	many	CASSLRLANYNEQFF	TGTGCCAGCAGCTTAAGACTAGCGAACTACAATGAGCAGTTCTTC
TRBV20-1	TRBD1	TRBJ2-7	many	CSARELGDRGIYEQYF	TGCAGTGCTAGAGAACTAGGGGACAGGGGGATCTACGAGCAGTACTTC
TRBV28	.	TRBJ2-1	.	CASRAGSRAYNEQFF	TGTGCCAGCAGGGCGGGGTCGCGCGCCTACAATGAGCAGTTCTTC
TRBV9	.	TRBJ1-1	few	CASSPLQISAATEAFF	TGTGCCAGCAGCCCCCTTCAAATTTCAGCGGCAACTGAAGCTTTCTTT
TRBV7-9	.	TRBJ1-1	few	CASSFPLRATEAFF	TGTGCCAGCAGCTTCCCCCTCAGGGCCACTGAAGCTTTCTTT
TRBV21-1	.	TRBJ2-1	many	CASSKCQGNEQFF	TGTGCCAGCAGCAAGTGCCAGGGCAATGAGCAGTTCTTC
TRBV7-9	.	TRBJ2-3	many	CASSFRSPDTQYF	TGTGCCAGCAGCTTCCGGTCCCCAGATACGCAGTATTTT
TRBV20-1	TRBD2	TRBJ2-3	few	CSALAGGTDTQYF	TGCAGCGCCCTAGCGGGTGGCACAGATACGCAGTATTTT
TRBV9	.	TRBJ2-2	few	CASSVSGTGELFF	TGTGCCAGCAGCGTTTCAGGGACCGGGGAGCTGTTTTTT
TRBV7-2	.	TRBJ2-4	many	CASSLDLGGFSIQYF	TGTGCCAGCAGCTTAGACTTGGGGGGATTTAGCATTCAGTACTTC
TRBV11-2	.	TRBJ1-4	.	CASSALDSPGKLFF	TGTGCCAGCAGCGCCCTTGACAGCCCGGGAAAACTGTTTTTT
TRBV7-3	TRBD2	TRBJ2-5	many	CASSPRTSGIETQYF	TGTGCCAGCAGCCCCCGGACTAGCGGGATAGAGACCCAGTACTTC
TRBV5-1	.	TRBJ1-2	.	CASSLGQGMSYTF	TGCGCCAGCAGCTTGGGGCAGGGGATGAGCTACACCTTC
TRBV7-7	.	TRBJ2-5	many	CASSLGGRQETQYF	TGTGCCAGCAGCTTAGGGGGAAGACAAGAGACCCAGTACTTC
TRBV29-1	.	TRBJ2-5	many	CSVEPGRRETQYF	TGCAGCGTTGAACCAGGGAGGAGGGAGACCCAGTACTTC
TRBV20-1	.	TRBJ2-1	few	CSAGRGPYNEQFF	TGCAGTGCGGGGCGGGGACCCTACAATGAGCAGTTCTTC
TRBV5-6	.	TRBJ2-1	many	CASSLPPGWQFF	TGTGCCAGCAGCTTGCCACCAGGATGGCAGTTCTTC
TRBV7-2	TRBD1	TRBJ1-2	few	CASSLVGGGLLYGYTF	TGTGCCAGCAGCTTAGTTGGAGGGGGCCTGCTCTATGGCTACACCTTC
TRBV10-3	TRBD2	TRBJ2-1	many	CAISEAAGVLYEQFF	TGTGCCATCAGTGAGGCCGCGGGGGTGTTGTATGAGCAGTTCTTC
TRBV4-2	.	TRBJ1-1	.	CASSHGTGPNTEAFF	TGTGCCAGCAGCCATGGGACGGGGCCAAACACTGAAGCTTTCTTT
TRBV6-5	TRBD1	TRBJ2-5	.	CASSYGTGKGETQYF	TGTGCCAGCAGTTACGGGACAGGAAAAGGCGAGACCCAGTACTTC
TRBV5-1	TRBD2	TRBJ2-3	few	CASSPYSGGGATDTQYF	TGCGCCAGCAGCCCCTACTCGGGCGGGGGAGCCACAGATACGCAGTATTTT
TRBV27	.	TRBJ1-1	many	CASSSVSPQANTEAFF	TGTGCCAGCAGTTCGGTCTCCCCCCAGGCGAACACTGAAGCTTTCTTT
TRBV7-3	.	TRBJ1-1	many	CASSSHPGVDTEAFF	TGTGCCAGCAGCTCCCATCCAGGGGTTGACACTGAAGCTTTCTTT
TRBV7-2	.	TRBJ2-6	.	CASSEGGANVLTF	TGTGCCAGCAGCGAGGGTGGGGCCAACGTCCTGACTTTC
TRBV6-2/TRBV6-3	.	TRBJ1-6	.	CASRPIQDPYSPLHF	TGTGCCAGCAGGCCGATCCAAGACCCTTATTCACCCCTCCACTTT
TRBV7-6	TRBD2	TRBJ2-1	.	CASRLTLADNEQFF	TGTGCCAGCAGGCTGACCCTAGCGGACAATGAGCAGTTCTTC
TRBV28	TRBD2	TRBJ2-3	few	CASEEIAGVGNTQYF	TGTGCCAGCGAAGAAATAGCGGGGGTCGGAAATACGCAGTATTTT
TRBV4-2	.	TRBJ1-2	.	CASSQDGQGYGYTF	TGTGCCAGCAGCCAAGACGGACAAGGCTATGGCTACACCTTC
TRBV9	.	TRBJ2-1	many	CASSVAGAYNEQFF	TGTGCCAGCAGCGTAGCGGGGGCCTACAATGAGCAGTTCTTC
TRBV10-3	.	TRBJ2-2	.	CATRTENTGELFF	TGTGCCACACGGACGGAGAACACCGGGGAGCTGTTTTTT
TRBV19	.	TRBJ2-6	few	CASSPIAGANVLTF	TGTGCCAGTAGTCCAATAGCTGGGGCCAACGTCCTGACTTTC
TRBV14	.	TRBJ2-7	.	CASSLRNSNSYEQYF	TGTGCCAGCAGCCTCAGAAATTCAAACTCCTACGAGCAGTACTTC
TRBV6-6	.	TRBJ2-5	many	CASSKSHEGTQYF	TGTGCCAGCAGTAAAAGCCACGAAGGGACCCAGTACTTC
TRBV12-3/TRBV12-4	.	TRBJ1-5	few	CASSFWGNQPQHF	TGTGCCAGCAGCTTTTGGGGAAATCAGCCCCAGCATTTT
TRBV19	TRBD2	TRBJ2-5	.	CATAFPRGAEETQYF	TGTGCCACCGCCTTCCCGCGGGGGGCTGAAGAGACCCAGTACTTC
TRBV7-2	.	TRBJ1-3	many	CASSLGWGNTIYF	TGTGCCAGCAGTTTGGGGTGGGGAAACACCATATATTTT
TRBV9	.	TRBJ2-1	few	CASSVEWRGEQFF	TGTGCCAGCAGCGTAGAGTGGCGGGGTGAGCAGTTCTTC
TRBV4-3	.	TRBJ1-6	.	CASSQDVSSYNSPLHF	TGCGCCAGCAGCCAAGATGTGAGCTCCTATAATTCACCCCTCCACTTT
TRBV5-1	.	TRBJ1-2	many	CASSLERLSDYGYTF	TGCGCCAGCAGCCTAGAGAGGCTCAGCGACTATGGCTACACCTTC
TRBV7-2	TRBD2	TRBJ2-1	many	CASSFAGGVYNEQFF	TGTGCCAGCAGCTTCGCGGGGGGGGTTTACAATGAGCAGTTCTTC
TRBV7-8	.	TRBJ1-1	.	CASSLAYRKSSSGTEAFF	TGTGCCAGCAGCTTAGCTTACAGGAAATCCTCATCAGGCACTGAAGCTTTCTTT
TRBV7-9	TRBD2	TRBJ2-1	.	CASSQWTSASYNEQFF	TGTGCCAGCAGCCAATGGACTAGCGCGTCCTACAATGAGCAGTTCTTC
TRBV5-1	TRBD1	TRBJ2-7	.	CASSLADREGYEQYF	TGCGCCAGCAGCTTGGCAGACAGGGAAGGCTACGAGCAGTACTTC
TRBV4-3	.	TRBJ2-1	many	CASSPFSGNEQFF	TGCGCCAGCAGCCCCTTTAGCGGTAATGAGCAGTTCTTC
TRBV19	.	TRBJ1-5	many	CASSIAGTQPQHF	TGTGCCAGTAGTATAGCTGGTACGCAGCCCCAGCATTTT